This passage covers 3 T cell receptor beta chains from one sample sequenced in a study of chemoradiotherapy in HPV16-positive cancers. The data were produced by immunoSEQ multiplex PCR, yet TCRdb's version contains in-frame clones alone and is incomplete. The repertoire holds roughly 19,000 clones, with about 80% as singletons. The material was blood, obtained from a patient who underwent chemoradiotherapy. All receptors derive from a human donor with HPV-associated anogenital cancer.

The chain combines TRBV6-5 with TRBJ1-3; tentatively, D is TRBD1 (6 bases). Germline V CDR1 and CDR2: MNHEY, SVGAGI. Trimming removed 6 bases at V and 4 bases at J, with 19 bases between. The CDR3 length is 16 residues. CDR3 DNA sequence: TGTGCCAGCAGCTACCAGGGGTTTGGTATCGGAAACACCATATATTTT. Amino acid sequence: CASSYQGFGIGNTIYF.

The chain carries TRBV19 and TRBJ1-5, with 9 bases that match TRBD1. This CDR3 spans 15 amino acids. V was pared by 3 bases and J by 3 bases, with 3 bases of the junction left unmatched. The germline gives CDR1 LNHDA, CDR2 SQIVND (reference sequence). CDR3 coding DNA: TGTGCCAGTAGTATCCGGGACAGGGACAATCAGCCCCAGCATTTT. Translation: CASSIRDRDNQPQHF.

The chain uses TRBV2 and TRBJ1-4, with D perhaps TRBD1 (5 bases). The length of the CDR3 is 13 residues. From germline, CDR1 is SNHLY and CDR2 FYNNEI. V shed 6 bases and J shed 4 bases, with 9 bases lying between them. CDR3 region: CASRVGLNEKLFF. CDR3 DNA sequence: TGTGCCAGCAGGGTGGGACTTAATGAAAAACTGTTTTTT.